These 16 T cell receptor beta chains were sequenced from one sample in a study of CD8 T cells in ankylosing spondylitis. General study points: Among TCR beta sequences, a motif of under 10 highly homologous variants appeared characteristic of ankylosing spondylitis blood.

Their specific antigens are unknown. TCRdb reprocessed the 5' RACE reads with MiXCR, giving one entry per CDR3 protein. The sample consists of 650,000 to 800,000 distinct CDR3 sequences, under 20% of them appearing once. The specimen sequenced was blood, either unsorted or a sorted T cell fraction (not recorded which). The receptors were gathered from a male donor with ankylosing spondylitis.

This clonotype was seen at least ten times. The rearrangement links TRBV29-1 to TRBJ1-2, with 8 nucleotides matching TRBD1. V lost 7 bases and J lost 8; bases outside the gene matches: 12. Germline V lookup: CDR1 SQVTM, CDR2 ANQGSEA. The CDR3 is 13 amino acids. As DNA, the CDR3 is TGCAGCGCCCCACGACAGGGGTCGGGAGGCTACACCTTC. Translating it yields CSAPRQGSGGYTF.

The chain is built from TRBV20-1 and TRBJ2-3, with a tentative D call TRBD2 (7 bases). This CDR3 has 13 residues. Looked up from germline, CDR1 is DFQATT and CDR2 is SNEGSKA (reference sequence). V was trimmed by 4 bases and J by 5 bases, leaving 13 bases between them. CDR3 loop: CSAKGGAVDTQYF. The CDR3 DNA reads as TGCAGTGCTAAGGGGGGGGCCGTAGATACGCAGTATTTT.

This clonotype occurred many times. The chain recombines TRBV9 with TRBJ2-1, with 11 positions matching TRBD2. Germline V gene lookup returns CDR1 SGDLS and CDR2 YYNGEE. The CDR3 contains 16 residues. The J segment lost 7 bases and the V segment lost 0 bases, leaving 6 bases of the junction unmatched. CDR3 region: CASSVALAGGFNEQFF. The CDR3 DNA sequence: TGTGCCAGCAGCGTAGCCCTAGCGGGAGGTTTTAATGAGCAGTTCTTC.

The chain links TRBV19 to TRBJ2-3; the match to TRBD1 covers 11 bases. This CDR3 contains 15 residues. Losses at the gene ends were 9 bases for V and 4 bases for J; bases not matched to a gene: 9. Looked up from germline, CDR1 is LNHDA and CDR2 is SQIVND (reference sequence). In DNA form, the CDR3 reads TGTGCCAGCAAAGCAGGACAGGGGGCCGCAGATACGCAGTATTTT. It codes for CASKAGQGAADTQYF.

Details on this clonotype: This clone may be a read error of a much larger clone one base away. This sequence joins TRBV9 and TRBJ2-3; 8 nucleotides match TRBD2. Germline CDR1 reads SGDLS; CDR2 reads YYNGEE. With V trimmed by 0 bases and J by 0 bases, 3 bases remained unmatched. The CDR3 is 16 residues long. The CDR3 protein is CASSVGASGSTDTQYF. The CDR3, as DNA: TGTGCCAGCAGCGTAGGGGCTAGCGGGAGCACAGATACGCAGTATTTT.

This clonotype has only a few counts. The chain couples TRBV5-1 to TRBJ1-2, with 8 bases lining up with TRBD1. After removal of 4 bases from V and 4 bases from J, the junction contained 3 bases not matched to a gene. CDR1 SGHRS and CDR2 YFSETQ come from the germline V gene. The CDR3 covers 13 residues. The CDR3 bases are TGCGCCAGCAGCACGGGACAGGTCTATGGCTACACCTTC. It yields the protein CASSTGQVYGYTF.

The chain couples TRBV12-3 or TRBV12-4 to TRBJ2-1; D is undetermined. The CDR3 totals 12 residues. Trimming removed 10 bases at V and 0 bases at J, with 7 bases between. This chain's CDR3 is CATTSSYNEQFF. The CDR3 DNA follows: TGTGCCACCACCTCCTCCTACAATGAGCAGTTCTTC.

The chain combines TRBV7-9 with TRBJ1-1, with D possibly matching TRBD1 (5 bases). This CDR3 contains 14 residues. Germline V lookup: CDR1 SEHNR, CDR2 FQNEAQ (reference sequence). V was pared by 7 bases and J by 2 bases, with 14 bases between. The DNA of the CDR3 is TGTGCCAGCACCCCCGGGGGAGGAAACACTGAAGCTTTCTTT. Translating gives CASTPGGGNTEAFF. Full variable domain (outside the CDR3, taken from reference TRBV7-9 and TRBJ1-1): DTGVSQNPRHKITKRGQNVTFRCDPISEHNRLYWYRQTLGQGPEFLTYFQNEAQLEKSRLLSDRFSAERPKGSFSTLEIQRTEQGDSAMYLCASTPGGGNTEAFFGQGTRLTVV.

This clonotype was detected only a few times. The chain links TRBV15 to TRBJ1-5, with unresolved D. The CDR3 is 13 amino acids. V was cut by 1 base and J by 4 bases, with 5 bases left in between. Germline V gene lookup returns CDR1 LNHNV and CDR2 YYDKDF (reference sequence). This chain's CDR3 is CATSRGRNQPQHF. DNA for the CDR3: TGTGCCACCAGCAGAGGACGGAATCAGCCCCAGCATTTT.

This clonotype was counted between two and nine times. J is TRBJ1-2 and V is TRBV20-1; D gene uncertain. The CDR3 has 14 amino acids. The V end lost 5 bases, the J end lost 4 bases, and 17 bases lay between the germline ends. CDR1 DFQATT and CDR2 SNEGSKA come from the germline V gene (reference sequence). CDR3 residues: CSALPFVAAYGYTF. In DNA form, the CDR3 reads TGCAGTGCTCTCCCCTTTGTGGCCGCCTATGGCTACACCTTC.

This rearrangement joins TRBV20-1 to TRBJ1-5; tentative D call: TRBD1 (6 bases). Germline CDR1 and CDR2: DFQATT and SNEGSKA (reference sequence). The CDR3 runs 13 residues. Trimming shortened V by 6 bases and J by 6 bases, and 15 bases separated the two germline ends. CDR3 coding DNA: TGCAGTGCAAGGGGGGCAGGCGGTCAGCCCCAGCATTTT. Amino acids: CSARGAGGQPQHF.

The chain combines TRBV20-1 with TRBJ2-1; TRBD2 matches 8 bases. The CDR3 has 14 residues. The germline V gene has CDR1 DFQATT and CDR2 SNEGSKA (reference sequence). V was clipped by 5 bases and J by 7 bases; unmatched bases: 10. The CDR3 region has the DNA TGCAGTGCTGGGGCGGGACTAGGCCTTAATGAGCAGTTCTTC. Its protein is CSAGAGLGLNEQFF.

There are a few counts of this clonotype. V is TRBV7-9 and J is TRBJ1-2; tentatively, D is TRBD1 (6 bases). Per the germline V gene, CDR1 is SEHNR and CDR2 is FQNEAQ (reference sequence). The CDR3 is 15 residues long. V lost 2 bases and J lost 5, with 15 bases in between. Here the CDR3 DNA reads TGTGCCAGCAGCTTATCCGGGGGCCGGCGTTATGGCTACACCTTC. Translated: CASSLSGGRRYGYTF.

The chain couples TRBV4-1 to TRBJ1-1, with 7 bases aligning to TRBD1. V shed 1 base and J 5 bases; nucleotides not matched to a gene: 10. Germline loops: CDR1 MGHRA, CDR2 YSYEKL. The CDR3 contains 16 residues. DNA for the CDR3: TGCGCCAGCAGCCAAGCCCCTCCAGGGGGAGGAACTGAAGCTTTCTTT. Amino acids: CASSQAPPGGGTEAFF.

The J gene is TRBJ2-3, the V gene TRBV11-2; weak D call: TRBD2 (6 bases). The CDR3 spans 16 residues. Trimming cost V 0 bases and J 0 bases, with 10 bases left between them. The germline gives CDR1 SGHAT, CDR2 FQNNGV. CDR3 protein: CASSLDVGGSTDTQYF. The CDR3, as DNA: TGTGCCAGCAGCTTAGACGTCGGGGGTAGCACAGATACGCAGTATTTT.

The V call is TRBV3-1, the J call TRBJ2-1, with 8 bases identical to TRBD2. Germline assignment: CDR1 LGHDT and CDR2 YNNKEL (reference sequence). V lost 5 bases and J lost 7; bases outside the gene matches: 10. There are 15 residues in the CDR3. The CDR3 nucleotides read TGTGCCAGCAGCTACGGGGGGGCCTTTATGAATGAGCAGTTCTTC. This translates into CASSYGGAFMNEQFF.